A selection of T cell receptor beta chains follows, all from one sample in a study of vaccination and CD4 T cells after COVID-19. TCRdb passed the PCR reads through MiXCR, listing each CDR3 protein once. Here the sample spans about 26,000 distinct CDR3 sequences, less than 50% being singletons. Their antigens are not known. Sequenced sample: CD4+ T cells from blood, cultured in vitro. Source of these receptors: a human donor who had recovered from COVID-19. Each CDR3 is given with its conserved first and last residue. Each record gives: V gene, J gene, CDR3 protein.

TRBV2,TRBJ2-7,CASRDTGPSYEQYF
TRBV4-1,TRBJ1-3,CASSLFDSSGNTIYF
TRBV2,TRBJ1-1,CASSEHTEAFF
TRBV2,TRBJ2-1,CATTGRREGRRNEQFF
TRBV20-1,TRBJ1-1,CSAPAGSATEAFF
TRBV11-2,TRBJ1-5,CASSRRTGRSNQPQHF
TRBV6-1,TRBJ1-1,CASSDTGWTEAFF
TRBV5-4,TRBJ2-7,CASSPVSGQGSYEQYF
TRBV28,TRBJ2-3,CASSPAGTVGTDTQYF
TRBV7-9,TRBJ1-1,CASSTRSDRADEAFF
TRBV21-1,TRBJ1-3,CASSKPRGLPSGNTIYF
TRBV12-3/TRBV12-4,TRBJ2-1,CASSKDSNRGQFF
TRBV5-1,TRBJ2-1,CASSSIAGRSYNEQFF
TRBV20-1,TRBJ2-1,CSARDPRLAGGPGEQFF
TRBV24-1,TRBJ1-1,CATSTGQGGTEAFF
TRBV18,TRBJ2-7,CASSPAGAGEQYF
TRBV5-1,TRBJ2-5,CASSLANRETQYF
TRBV28,TRBJ2-5,CASSFGSGGVETQYF
TRBV19,TRBJ2-1,CASKREVHNEQFF
TRBV18,TRBJ1-5,CASSPGSNQPQHF
TRBV6-1,TRBJ2-7,CASSKGQGTYEQYF
TRBV7-2,TRBJ1-2,CASSPGQGYGYTF
TRBV27,TRBJ1-6,CASSLVRTGPSPLHF
TRBV28,TRBJ1-6,CASSPPGLTNTPLHF
TRBV7-8,TRBJ2-7,CASSVRGTANYEQYF
TRBV20-1,TRBJ1-2,CSARDSRTNYGYTF
TRBV2,TRBJ2-5,CASGGDTQETQYF
TRBV6-1,TRBJ1-3,CASSEPGQGGGNTIYF
TRBV2,TRBJ2-5,CASIWTSGGGTQYF
TRBV19,TRBJ2-6,CASSIAGIRGANVLTF
TRBV6-2/TRBV6-3,TRBJ2-5,CASSRISGGAETQYF
TRBV5-1,TRBJ1-1,CASSLRGTDEAFF
TRBV7-9,TRBJ1-2,CASSSTGTGGSSYGYTF
TRBV2,TRBJ2-7,CASSENSYEQYF
TRBV5-1,TRBJ1-5,CASSLGWGGNQPQHF
TRBV29-1,TRBJ1-2,CSVAPQTYYGYTF
TRBV6-2/TRBV6-3,TRBJ1-5,CASSYRGSKFQPQHF
TRBV4-1,TRBJ2-3,CASSQRVGARTTDTQYF
TRBV6-1,TRBJ1-5,CASSEPEGGQPQHF
TRBV28,TRBJ1-2,CASTPWRGKSGYTF
TRBV18,TRBJ2-1,CASSPRREKYNEQFF
TRBV6-2/TRBV6-3,TRBJ2-7,CASAAGAAYEQYF
TRBV30,TRBJ1-1,CAWSGETGGGNTEAFF
TRBV6-1,TRBJ1-1,CASSPQGSPMNTEAFF
TRBV5-1,TRBJ2-1,CASRQTGGPNNEQFF
TRBV11-2,TRBJ2-5,CASSLDHPSTQYF
TRBV20-1,TRBJ2-1,CSAPNHGTGGNEQFF
TRBV27,TRBJ2-6,CASSPQTGSGANVLTF
TRBV6-5,TRBJ2-5,CASSYMRRTSRYQETQYF
TRBV28,TRBJ1-6,CASSFPGPFNSPLHF
TRBV12-3/TRBV12-4,TRBJ1-2,CASSLGTGFYGYTF
TRBV25-1,TRBJ2-1,CASSGGIFSEQFF
TRBV6-2/TRBV6-3,TRBJ2-7,CASNSAGASSYEQYF
TRBV5-1,TRBJ2-2,CASSSGTNTGELFF